Listed here are 14 T cell receptor beta chains from one sample, sequenced in a study of blood T cell repertoires in COVID-19. Method: immunoSEQ multiplex PCR; TCRdb's copy keeps in-frame clones and lacks some. Of approximately 260,000 clones in the sample, 90% were seen once. Sequencing input: peripheral blood. These receptors all stem from a woman in her sixties with COVID-19, enrolled during active disease.

The chain has TRBV3-1 (or the pseudogene TRBV3-2) and TRBJ1-2, with D maybe TRBD1 (6 bases). This CDR3 region has 14 residues. The V gene's germline CDR1 is LGHDT and CDR2 YNNKEL (reference sequence). Trimming took 3 bases from V and 4 from J, leaving 12 bases between them. CDR3 in DNA: TGTGCCAGCAGCCAGGGGGCGCGTAGCTATGGCTACACCTTC. Amino acid sequence: CASSQGARSYGYTF.

In regard to this clone: Other DNA variants within this sample encode the same CDR3. CDR3 nucleotide sequence: TGTGCCAGCAGTGAAGGAGTGGGGGGGAATCAGCCCCAGCATTTT. It codes for CASSEGVGGNQPQHF. V gene TRBV6-1 combines with J gene TRBJ1-5; weak D call: TRBD1 (5 bases). The V gene's germline CDR1 is MNHNS and CDR2 SASEGT. Trimming stripped 1 base from V and 4 bases from J, with 11 bases between. CDR3 length: 15 amino acids.

The CDR3 spells CASSDPGQGVYGYTF. The CDR3 region has the DNA TGTGCCAGCAGCGATCCGGGACAGGGAGTTTATGGCTACACCTTC. This chain joins TRBV6-5 and TRBJ1-2; TRBD1 agrees at 9 bases. Unmatched junction bases numbered 10, after V lost 6 bases and J lost 5 bases. Germline loops: CDR1 MNHEY, CDR2 SVGAGI. The CDR3 is 15 residues long.

The genes are TRBV6-2 or TRBV6-3 and TRBJ1-6, with 9 bases that match TRBD1. Germline trimming cut 0 bases from V and 7 bases from J; bases unmatched to any gene: 1. The length of the CDR3 is 15 residues. The V gene's germline CDR1 is MNHEY and CDR2 SVGEGT. In DNA, the CDR3 is TGTGCCAGCAGTTACTCCGGACAGGGGAATTCACCCCTCCACTTT. Amino acid sequence: CASSYSGQGNSPLHF.

The genes are TRBV6-6 and TRBJ1-5; 9 nucleotides match TRBD1. This CDR3 spans 14 amino acids. V lost 6 bases to trimming and J lost 4 bases; unmatched junction nucleotides: 4. Germline V gene lookup returns CDR1 MNHNY and CDR2 SVGAGI (reference sequence). The CDR3 protein is CASRYDRGNQPQHF. CDR3 DNA: TGTGCCAGCAGGTACGACAGGGGGAATCAGCCCCAGCATTTT.

The V call is TRBV10-3, the J call TRBJ2-3; 10 bases align to TRBD2. There are 14 residues in the CDR3. Germline V CDR1 and CDR2: ENHRY, SYGVKD. V was pared by 7 bases and J by 2 bases, with 3 bases of the junction left unmatched. The CDR3 nucleotides are TGTGCCATCAAAGGACTAGCGGACACAGATACGCAGTATTTT. Amino acid sequence: CAIKGLADTDTQYF.

The genes are TRBV4-1 and TRBJ1-5; D is ambiguous. The germline V gene encodes CDR1 MGHRA and CDR2 YSYEKL. The CDR3 length is 11 residues. Deletions cut 2 bases from V and 12 bases from J, with 8 bases between. Here the CDR3 reads CASSQIQIQHF. The CDR3 DNA reads as TGCGCCAGCAGCCAAATACAGATCCAGCATTTT.

This chain connects TRBV2 to TRBJ2-5; 8 bases are shared with TRBD1. The germline V gene encodes CDR1 SNHLY and CDR2 FYNNEI. V dropped 6 bases and J dropped 4; count of bases not matched to a gene: 10. The CDR3 is made up of 15 amino acids. DNA of the CDR3: TGTGCCAGCAGGCTCGACAGGGGTCAGGGAGAGACCCAGTACTTC. Translation: CASRLDRGQGETQYF.

As for this clone: The sample has other DNA sequences that encode this CDR3 too. The chain employs TRBV19 and TRBJ2-3; D may be TRBD1 (6 bases). Germline CDR1 reads LNHDA; CDR2 reads SQIVND (reference sequence). This CDR3 has 13 amino acids. V lost 6 bases and J lost 1, with 8 bases in between. In DNA, the CDR3 is TGTGCCAGTAGCAGGGGCGGCACAGATACGCAGTATTTT. Protein product: CASSRGGTDTQYF.

This clone showed up just once. This chain joins TRBV6-2 or TRBV6-3 and TRBJ1-1; 8 bases map to TRBD1. CDR1 is MNHEY and CDR2 is SVGEGT in the germline V gene. The CDR3 extends over 16 amino acids. V shed 5 bases, J shed 1 base, and the junction held 9 bases outside the gene matches. Here the CDR3 reads CASSQGQARPNTEAFF. CDR3 DNA: TGTGCCAGCAGTCAGGGACAGGCTAGACCGAACACTGAAGCTTTCTTT.

V is TRBV11-2 and J is TRBJ1-4; 10 bases agree with TRBD1. V gave up 7 bases and J gave up 8 bases; unmatched junction bases: 10. The CDR3 loop spans 15 amino acids. Germline V gene lookup returns CDR1 SGHAT and CDR2 FQNNGV. In nucleotides, the CDR3 is TGTGCCAGCACCAAGACCGGGACAGGGGAAGAAAAACTGTTTTTT. This sequence encodes CASTKTGTGEEKLFF.

This chain connects TRBV21-1 to TRBJ2-2; the D call TRBD1 from the table was never checked on the DNA. TRBV21-1 is a pseudogene. This CDR3 is built from 14 residues. As DNA, the CDR3 is TGTGCCCCGATTAGGACAGGGGTCGAGTCGGAGCTGTTTTTT. It translates to CAPIRTGVESELFF.

This clone was counted a single time. The rearrangement links TRBV25-1 to TRBJ2-5, with TRBD1 matching over 7 bases. CDR1 is MGHDK, CDR2 SYGVNS, per germline. V lost 2 bases, J lost 7 bases, and 10 bases stayed unmatched. The CDR3 totals 15 residues. The CDR3: CASSEGTDLSGTQYF. The DNA for the CDR3 is TGTGCCAGCAGTGAAGGGACAGACCTGTCTGGGACCCAGTACTTC.

V gene TRBV7-8 combines with J gene TRBJ1-5, with D perhaps TRBD1 (5 bases). Trimming took off 5 bases at V and 2 bases at J, with 19 bases between the two ends. Germline V gene data show CDR1 as SGHVS and CDR2 as FQNEAQ. The CDR3 spans 17 residues. CDR3 sequence reads: CASSPGMRGFGNQPQHF. In nucleotides, the CDR3 is TGTGCCAGCAGCCCAGGAATGCGGGGGTTTGGCAATCAGCCCCAGCATTTT.